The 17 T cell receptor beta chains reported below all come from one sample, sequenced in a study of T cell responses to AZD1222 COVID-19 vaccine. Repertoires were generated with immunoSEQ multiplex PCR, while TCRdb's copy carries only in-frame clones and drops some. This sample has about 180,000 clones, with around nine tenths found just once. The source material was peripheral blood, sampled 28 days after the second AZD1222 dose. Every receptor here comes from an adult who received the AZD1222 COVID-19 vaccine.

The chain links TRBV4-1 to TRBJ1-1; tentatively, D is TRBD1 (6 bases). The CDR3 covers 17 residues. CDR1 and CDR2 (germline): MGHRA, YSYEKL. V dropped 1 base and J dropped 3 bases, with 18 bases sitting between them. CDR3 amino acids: CASSQASDRLEDTEAFF. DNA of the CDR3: TGCGCCAGCAGCCAAGCGTCAGACAGGTTGGAGGACACTGAAGCTTTCTTT.

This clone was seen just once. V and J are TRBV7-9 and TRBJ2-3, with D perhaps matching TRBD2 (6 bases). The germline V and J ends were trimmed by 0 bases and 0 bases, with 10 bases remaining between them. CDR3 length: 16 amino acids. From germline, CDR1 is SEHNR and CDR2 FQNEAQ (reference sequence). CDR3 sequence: CASSLALATSTDTQYF. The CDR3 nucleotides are TGTGCCAGCAGCTTAGCACTAGCAACTAGCACAGATACGCAGTATTTT.

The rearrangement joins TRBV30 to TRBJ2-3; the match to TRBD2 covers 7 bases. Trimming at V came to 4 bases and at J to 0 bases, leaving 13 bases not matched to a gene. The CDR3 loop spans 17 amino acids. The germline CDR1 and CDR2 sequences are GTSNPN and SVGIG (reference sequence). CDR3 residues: CAWKREGSHSSTDTQYF. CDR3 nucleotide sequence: TGTGCCTGGAAAAGGGAGGGATCGCATTCTAGCACAGATACGCAGTATTTT.

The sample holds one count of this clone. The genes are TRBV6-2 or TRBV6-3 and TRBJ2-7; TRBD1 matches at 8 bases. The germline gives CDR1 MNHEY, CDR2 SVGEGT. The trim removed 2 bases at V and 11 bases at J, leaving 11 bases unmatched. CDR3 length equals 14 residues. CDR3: CASSYLPGQGVEYF. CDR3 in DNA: TGTGCCAGCAGTTACCTACCAGGACAGGGAGTGGAGTACTTC.

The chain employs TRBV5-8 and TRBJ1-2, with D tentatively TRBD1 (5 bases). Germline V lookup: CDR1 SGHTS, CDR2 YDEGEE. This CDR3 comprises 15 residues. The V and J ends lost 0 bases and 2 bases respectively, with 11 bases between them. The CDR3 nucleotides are TGTGCCAGCAGCTTGGGACAGCGAACCAACTATGGCTACACCTTC. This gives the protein CASSLGQRTNYGYTF.

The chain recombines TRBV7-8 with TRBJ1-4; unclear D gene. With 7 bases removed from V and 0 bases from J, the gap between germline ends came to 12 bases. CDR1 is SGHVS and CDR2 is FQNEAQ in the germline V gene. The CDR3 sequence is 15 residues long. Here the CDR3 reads CASTPEAATNEKLFF. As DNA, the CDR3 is TGTGCCAGCACCCCCGAGGCAGCAACTAATGAAAAACTGTTTTTT.

The CDR3 protein is CASSRGGSTDTQYF. CDR3 nucleotide sequence: TGTGCCAGCAGCCGGGGGGGTAGCACAGATACGCAGTATTTT. The chain links TRBV27 to TRBJ2-3; 8 positions match TRBD2. The J segment lost 0 bases and the V segment lost 6 bases, leaving 2 bases of the junction unmatched. CDR3 length: 14 amino acids. Germline CDR1 reads MNHEY; CDR2 reads SMNVEV (reference sequence).

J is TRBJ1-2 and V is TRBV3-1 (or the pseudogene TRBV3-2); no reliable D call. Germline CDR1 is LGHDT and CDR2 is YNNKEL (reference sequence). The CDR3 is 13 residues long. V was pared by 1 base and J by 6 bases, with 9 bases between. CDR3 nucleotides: TGTGCCAGCAGCCAAGGGGTACAAGATGGCTACACCTTC. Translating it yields CASSQGVQDGYTF.

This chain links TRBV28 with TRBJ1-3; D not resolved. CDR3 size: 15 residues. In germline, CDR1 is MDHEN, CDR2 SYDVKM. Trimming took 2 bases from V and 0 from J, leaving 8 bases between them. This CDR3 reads CASSLRPISGNTIYF. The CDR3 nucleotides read TGTGCCAGCAGTTTAAGACCTATCTCTGGAAACACCATATATTTT. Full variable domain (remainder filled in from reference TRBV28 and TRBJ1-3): DVKVTQSSRYLVKRTGEKVFLECVQDMDHENMFWYRQDPGLGLRLIYFSYDVKMKEKGDIPEGYSVSREKKERFSLILESASTNQTSMYLCASSLRPISGNTIYFGEGSWLTVV.

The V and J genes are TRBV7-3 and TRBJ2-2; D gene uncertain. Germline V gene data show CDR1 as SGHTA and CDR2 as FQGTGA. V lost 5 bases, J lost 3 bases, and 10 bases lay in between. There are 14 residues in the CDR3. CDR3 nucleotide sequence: TGTGCCAGCAGCCTGAGACGGGACACCGGGGAGCTGTTTTTT. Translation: CASSLRRDTGELFF.

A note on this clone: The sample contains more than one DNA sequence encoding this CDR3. CDR3 amino acids: CATSDLRTDTQYF. Written as DNA, the CDR3 is TGTGCCACCAGTGATCTCAGAACAGATACGCAGTATTTT. This rearrangement joins TRBV24-1 to TRBJ2-3; D gene ambiguous. The V gene's germline CDR1 is KGHDR and CDR2 SFDVKD. This CDR3 comprises 13 residues. The germline V and J ends were trimmed by 3 bases and 3 bases, with 6 bases remaining between them.

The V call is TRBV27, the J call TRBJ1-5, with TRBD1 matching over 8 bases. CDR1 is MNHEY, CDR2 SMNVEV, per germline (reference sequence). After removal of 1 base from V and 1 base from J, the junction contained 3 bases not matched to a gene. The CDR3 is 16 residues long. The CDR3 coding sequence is TGTGCCAGCAGTTTATTTTACAGGGGGAGCAATCAGCCCCAGCATTTT. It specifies CASSLFYRGSNQPQHF.

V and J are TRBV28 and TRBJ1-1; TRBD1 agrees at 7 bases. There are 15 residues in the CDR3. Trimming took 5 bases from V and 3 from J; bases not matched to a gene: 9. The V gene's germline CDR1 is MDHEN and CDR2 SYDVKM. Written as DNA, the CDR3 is TGTGCCAGCAGTACGGGACAGCTTATATACACTGAAGCTTTCTTT. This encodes CASSTGQLIYTEAFF.

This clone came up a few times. This CDR3 reads CASSQENLASGSPYEQYF. CDR3 sequence (DNA): TGTGCCAGCAGCCAAGAAAATTTGGCTAGCGGGAGCCCCTACGAGCAGTACTTC. The gene calls are TRBV4-2 and TRBJ2-7; 10 bases are a match to TRBD2. Germline assignment: CDR1 LGHNA and CDR2 YNFKEQ. V gave up 0 bases and J gave up 2 bases; unmatched junction bases: 10. This CDR3 is 18 amino acids long.

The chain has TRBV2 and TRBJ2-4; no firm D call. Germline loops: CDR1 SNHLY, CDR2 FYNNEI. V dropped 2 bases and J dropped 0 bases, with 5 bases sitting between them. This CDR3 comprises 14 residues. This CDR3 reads CASSESPAKNIQYF. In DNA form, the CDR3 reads TGTGCCAGCAGTGAATCACCAGCCAAAAACATTCAGTACTTC.

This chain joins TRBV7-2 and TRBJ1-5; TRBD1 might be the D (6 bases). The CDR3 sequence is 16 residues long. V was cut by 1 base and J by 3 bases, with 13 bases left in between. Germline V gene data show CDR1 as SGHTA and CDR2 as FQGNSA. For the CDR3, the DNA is TGTGCCAGCAGCTTAGATGGGGGGGGCGCCAATCAGCCCCAGCATTTT. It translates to CASSLDGGGANQPQHF.

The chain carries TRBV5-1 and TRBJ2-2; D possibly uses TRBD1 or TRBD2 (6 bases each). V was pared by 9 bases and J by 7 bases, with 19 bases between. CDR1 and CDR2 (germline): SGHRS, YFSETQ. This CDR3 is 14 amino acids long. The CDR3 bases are TGCGCCACCACGGTGGGGGGCCACGGCGGGGAGCTGTTTTTT. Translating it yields CATTVGGHGGELFF.